A single sample gave rise to the 17 T cell receptor beta chains below, sequenced in a study of blood T cells in healthy people across ages. Sample-barcoded 5' priming and a J-beta primer mix drove a second PCR of 7 to 11 cycles. TCRdb fed the 5' RACE reads into MiXCR, producing one record per CDR3 protein. This sample has 1.5 million to 2 million distinct CDR3 sequences, with roughly 30% found just once. The sample comprised blood. The receptors here all came from a woman aged 25 to 39 in good health.

This clonotype was observed a handful of times. The gene calls are TRBV6-2 or TRBV6-3 and TRBJ1-2; D perhaps matches TRBD1 (5 bases). CDR1 is MNHEY and CDR2 is SVGEGT in the germline V gene. The CDR3 has 12 residues. Trimming took off 10 bases at V and 10 bases at J, with 19 bases between the two ends. The CDR3 region has the DNA TGTGCCACCGAACGAGGGGATCTCGACTACACCTTC. It codes for CATERGDLDYTF.

This chain links TRBV20-1 with TRBJ1-2, with a tentative D call TRBD1 (5 bases). Germline V lookup: CDR1 DFQATT, CDR2 SNEGSKA (reference sequence). The CDR3 covers 12 residues. V was trimmed by 8 bases and J by 4 bases, leaving 14 bases between them. The CDR3 spells CSTPDRSYGYTF. CDR3 nucleotide sequence: TGCAGTACTCCAGACAGAAGCTATGGCTACACCTTC.

The rearrangement links TRBV7-3 to TRBJ2-1, with 9 nucleotides matching TRBD1. The CDR3 sequence is 13 residues long. V was clipped by 5 bases and J by 10 bases; unmatched bases: 6. Germline V CDR1 and CDR2: SGHTA, FQGTGA. The CDR3 region has the DNA TGTGCCAGCAGCGAAACAGGGGGCAGGGAGCAGTTCTTC. Amino acids: CASSETGGREQFF.

The chain recombines TRBV28 with TRBJ2-4; D might be TRBD1 or TRBD2, each matching 5 bases. CDR1 is MDHEN and CDR2 is SYDVKM in the germline V gene. Trimming stripped 7 bases from V and 16 bases from J, with 23 bases between. CDR3 length: 13 amino acids. CDR3 DNA sequence: TGTGCCAGCAACGGGACGCCTACCTACGAGCACTACTTC. This codes for CASNGTPTYEHYF.

The V gene is TRBV12-5, the J gene TRBJ2-5; D may correspond to TRBD1 or TRBD2 (6 bases each). Deletions cut 4 bases from V and 3 bases from J, with 9 bases between. Germline V gives CDR1 LGHNT, CDR2 FRNRAP. The CDR3 runs to 13 residues. DNA for the CDR3: TGTGCTAGTGGTTCGGGGGACAAAGAGACCCAGTACTTC. It encodes CASGSGDKETQYF.

Concerning this clonotype: With a much larger clone just one base away, this may be a read error. V and J are TRBV7-2 and TRBJ2-7, with 13 bases matching TRBD2. The CDR3 covers 17 residues. Trimming at V came to 3 bases and at J to 0 bases, leaving 5 bases not matched to a gene. Germline CDR1 reads SGHTA; CDR2 reads FQGNSA. This CDR3 is CASSLLGTSGISYEQYF. Here the CDR3 DNA reads TGTGCCAGCAGCTTGCTTGGGACTAGCGGGATCTCCTACGAGCAGTACTTC.

This clonotype was counted ten times or more. The rearrangement uses TRBV12-3 or TRBV12-4 and TRBJ1-2; D remains unclear. Trimming took off 10 bases at V and 4 bases at J, with 10 bases between the two ends. CDR3 length: 11 residues. The CDR3 nucleotides read TGTGCCACCACGCAGCTCTATGGCTACACCTTC. Protein product: CATTQLYGYTF.

This clonotype came up many times. The V call is TRBV27, the J call TRBJ1-2; no firm D call. Germline V CDR1 and CDR2: MNHEY, SMNVEV (reference sequence). V gave up 2 bases and J gave up 6 bases, with 13 bases separating them. This CDR3 contains 14 residues. DNA for the CDR3: TGTGCCAGCAGTTTAGGAGGGTCTGGGGATGGCTACACCTTC. This encodes CASSLGGSGDGYTF.

For this clonotype: A junction end diverges from the germline sequence, so it may reflect a read error. The chain recombines TRBV3-1 with TRBJ1-1, with D hard to call. The germline V gene has CDR1 LGHDT and CDR2 YNNKEL (reference sequence). CDR3 size: 14 residues. The DNA for the CDR3 is TGTGCCAGCAGCCATATGGGAGTGAACACTGAAGCTTGCTTT. Amino acid sequence: CASSHMGVNTEACF.

This clonotype has just a few counts. V gene TRBV3-1 combines with J gene TRBJ1-2; D is uncertain. V lost 3 bases to trimming and J lost 7 bases, with 12 bases between them. Germline CDR1 LGHDT, CDR2 YNNKEL (reference sequence). The CDR3 length is 13 residues. The DNA of the CDR3 is TGTGCCAGCAGCCACGACGGCCTCTCTGGCTACACCTTC. It codes for CASSHDGLSGYTF. The whole variable domain, filled in from reference TRBV3-1 and TRBJ1-2, reads DTAVSQTPKYLVTQMGNDKSIKCEQNLGHDTMYWYKQDSKKFLKIMFSYNNKELIINETVPNRFSPKSPDKAHLNLHINSLELGDSAVYFCASSHDGLSGYTFGSGTRLTVV.

The rearrangement links TRBV6-5 to TRBJ2-7; D is unresolved. This CDR3 has 15 residues. Trimming left V 0 bases short and J 8 bases short, with 17 bases between. CDR1 and CDR2 from the germline V gene are MNHEY and SVGAGI. CDR3 DNA: TGTGCCAGCAGTTACTCCAAGGGCTACTTATACAAGCAGTACTTC. Amino acid sequence: CASSYSKGYLYKQYF.

This clonotype has just a few counts. The rearrangement links TRBV20-1 to TRBJ2-3; 8 bases match TRBD2. Germline trimming cut 0 bases from V and 5 bases from J; bases unmatched to any gene: 7. The CDR3 totals 15 residues. Per the germline V gene, CDR1 is DFQATT and CDR2 is SNEGSKA (reference sequence). The CDR3 DNA is TGCAGTGCTAGAGATTTCGGGGGGGCAGTAGATACGCAGTATTTT. This translates into CSARDFGGAVDTQYF.

The chain carries TRBV6-1 and TRBJ2-1; the D gene is possibly TRBD2 (6 bases). The V and J ends lost 7 bases and 5 bases respectively, with 15 bases between them. This CDR3 has 14 amino acids. The germline gives CDR1 MNHNS, CDR2 SASEGT. CDR3 in amino acids: CASKVPEGDNEQFF. CDR3 nucleotides: TGTGCCAGCAAGGTCCCGGAGGGTGACAATGAGCAGTTCTTC.

The rearrangement uses TRBV5-1 and TRBJ2-3, with TRBD2 identical over 8 bases. Germline lookup yields CDR1 SGHRS and CDR2 YFSETQ. After removal of 0 bases from V and 2 bases from J, the junction contained 5 bases not matched to a gene. The CDR3 contains 16 residues. In DNA, the CDR3 is TGCGCCAGCAGCTTGGGGATAGCGGGGCCCACAGATACGCAGTATTTT. The encoded protein is CASSLGIAGPTDTQYF. Based on the CDR3 plus reference TRBV5-1 and TRBJ2-3, the full variable domain is KAGVTQTPRYLIKTRGQQVTLSCSPISGHRSVSWYQQTPGQGLQFLFEYFSETQRNKGNFPGRFSGRQFSNSRSEMNVSTLELGDSALYLCASSLGIAGPTDTQYFGPGTRLTVL.

A few counts support this clonotype. This sequence joins TRBV5-1 and TRBJ1-1; the D gene is possibly TRBD1 (5 bases). The CDR3 is made up of 15 amino acids. CDR1 SGHRS and CDR2 YFSETQ come from the germline V gene. Trimming removed 9 bases from V and 0 bases from J, with 18 bases in between. The CDR3 loop is CATGTGDIMNTEAFF. The CDR3 DNA follows: TGCGCCACAGGAACAGGAGATATCATGAACACTGAAGCTTTCTTT. The variable domain in full, completed from reference TRBV5-1 and TRBJ1-1, reads KAGVTQTPRYLIKTRGQQVTLSCSPISGHRSVSWYQQTPGQGLQFLFEYFSETQRNKGNFPGRFSGRQFSNSRSEMNVSTLELGDSALYLCATGTGDIMNTEAFFGQGTRLTVV.

In its sample, this clonotype was seen many times. A much larger clone differs from this one at a single base, so this may be a read error. The chain couples TRBV29-1 to TRBJ2-7; D might be TRBD2 (5 bases). Germline-derived CDR1 and CDR2 are SQVTM and ANQGSEA. The CDR3 runs 12 residues. The chain's CDR3 is CIVGGSTYEQYF. Written as DNA, the CDR3 is TGCATCGTTGGAGGTTCCACCTACGAGCAGTACTTC.

This clonotype was observed at least ten times. The chain is built from TRBV18 and TRBJ2-7, with D perhaps matching TRBD1 (6 bases). Germline V gene sequence: CDR1 KGHSH, CDR2 LQKENI. The V and J ends lost 0 bases and 6 bases respectively, with 18 bases between them. This CDR3 is 16 amino acids long. The CDR3 region is CASSPPPTGSRGEQYF. CDR3 DNA: TGTGCCAGCTCACCACCCCCAACAGGGTCCAGGGGCGAGCAGTACTTC.